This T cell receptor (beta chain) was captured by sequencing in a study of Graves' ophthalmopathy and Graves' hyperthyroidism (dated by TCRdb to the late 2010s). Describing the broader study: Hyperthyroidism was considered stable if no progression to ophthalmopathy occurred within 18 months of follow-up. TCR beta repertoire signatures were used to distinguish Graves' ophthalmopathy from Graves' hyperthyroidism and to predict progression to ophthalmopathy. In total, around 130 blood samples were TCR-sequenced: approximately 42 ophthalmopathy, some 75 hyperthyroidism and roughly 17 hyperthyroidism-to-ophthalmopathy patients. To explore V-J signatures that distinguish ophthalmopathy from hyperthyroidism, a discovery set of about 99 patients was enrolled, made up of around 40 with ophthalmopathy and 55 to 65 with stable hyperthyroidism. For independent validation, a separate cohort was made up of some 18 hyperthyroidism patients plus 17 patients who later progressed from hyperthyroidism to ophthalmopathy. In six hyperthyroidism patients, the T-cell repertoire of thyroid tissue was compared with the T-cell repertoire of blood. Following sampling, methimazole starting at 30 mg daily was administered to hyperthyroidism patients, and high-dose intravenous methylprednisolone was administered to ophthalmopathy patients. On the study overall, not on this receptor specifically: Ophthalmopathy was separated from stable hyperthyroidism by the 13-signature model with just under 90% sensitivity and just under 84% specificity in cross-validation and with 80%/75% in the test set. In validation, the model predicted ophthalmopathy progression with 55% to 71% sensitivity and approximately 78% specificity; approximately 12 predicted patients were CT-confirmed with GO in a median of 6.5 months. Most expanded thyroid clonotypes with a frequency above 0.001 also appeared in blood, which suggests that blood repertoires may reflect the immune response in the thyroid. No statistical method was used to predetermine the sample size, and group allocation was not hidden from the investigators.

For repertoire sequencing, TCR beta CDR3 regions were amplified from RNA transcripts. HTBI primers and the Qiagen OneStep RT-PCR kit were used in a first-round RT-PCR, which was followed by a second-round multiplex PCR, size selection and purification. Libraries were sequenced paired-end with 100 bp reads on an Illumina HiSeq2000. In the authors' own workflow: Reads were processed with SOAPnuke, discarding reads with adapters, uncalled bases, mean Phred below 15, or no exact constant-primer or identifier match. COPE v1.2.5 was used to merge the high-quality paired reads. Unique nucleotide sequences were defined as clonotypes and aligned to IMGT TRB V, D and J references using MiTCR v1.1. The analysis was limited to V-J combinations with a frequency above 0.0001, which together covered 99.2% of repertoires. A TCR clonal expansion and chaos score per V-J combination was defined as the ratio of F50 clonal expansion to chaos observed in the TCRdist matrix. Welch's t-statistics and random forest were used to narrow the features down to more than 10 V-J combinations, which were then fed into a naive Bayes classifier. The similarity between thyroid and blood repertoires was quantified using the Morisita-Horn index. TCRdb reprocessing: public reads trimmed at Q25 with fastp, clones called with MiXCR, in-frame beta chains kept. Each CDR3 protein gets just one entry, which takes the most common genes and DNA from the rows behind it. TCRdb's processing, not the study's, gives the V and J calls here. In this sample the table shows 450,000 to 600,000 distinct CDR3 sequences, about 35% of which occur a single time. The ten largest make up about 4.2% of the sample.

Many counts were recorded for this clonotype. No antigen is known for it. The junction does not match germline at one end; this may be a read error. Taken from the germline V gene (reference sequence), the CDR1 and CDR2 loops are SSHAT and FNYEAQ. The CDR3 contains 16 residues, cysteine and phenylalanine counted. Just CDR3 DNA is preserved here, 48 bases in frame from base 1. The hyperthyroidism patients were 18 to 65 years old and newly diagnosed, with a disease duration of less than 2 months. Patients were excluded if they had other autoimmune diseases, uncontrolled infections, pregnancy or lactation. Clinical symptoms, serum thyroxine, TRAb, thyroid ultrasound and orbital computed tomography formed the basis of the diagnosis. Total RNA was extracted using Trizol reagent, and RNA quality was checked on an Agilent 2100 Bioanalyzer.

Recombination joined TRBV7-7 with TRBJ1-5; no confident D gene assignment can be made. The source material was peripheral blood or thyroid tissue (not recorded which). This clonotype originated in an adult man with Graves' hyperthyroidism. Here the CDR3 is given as CASSLSRVKTNQPQHF. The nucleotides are TGTGCTAGCAGCTTATCCCGGGTCAAAACTAATCAGCCCCAGCATTTT.